This TCR beta chain was sequenced during a study of Ad26.COV2.S vaccination and SARS-CoV-2 variants. This CDR3 spans 12 amino acids. With 6 bases removed from V and 11 bases from J, the gap between germline ends came to 14 bases. This sample's treatment: 15 to 20 received Ad26.COV2.S at low or high dose, single or two shots; about 5 received placebo; per-sample allocation not given. After the first vaccine or placebo injection, samples were drawn on day 63. The assay was immunoSEQ multiplex PCR, and TCRdb's table has in-frame clones only and misses some. Here the sample spans around 450,000 clones, 80% to 95% being singletons.

The J gene is TRBJ2-1, the V gene TRBV12-3 or TRBV12-4; D is unresolved. The receptor was isolated from a person aged 18-60 years who received the Ad26.COV2.S COVID-19 vaccine or a placebo. The material was peripheral blood, obtained in a trial of Ad26.COV2.S vaccine versus placebo. The CDR3 reads CASSVALRQQFF. The CDR3 DNA follows: TGTGCCAGCAGCGTGGCCCTACGACAGCAGTTCTTC.